These 4 T cell receptor beta chains were all obtained from the same sample, sequenced in a study of blood T cells in healthy people across ages. Combining a sample-barcoded 5' primer with a J-beta primer mix, a second PCR ran for roughly 6 to 12 cycles. TCRdb re-called the 5' RACE reads with MiXCR, one entry per CDR3 protein. The repertoire includes around 1,100,000 distinct CDR3 sequences, roughly two fifths of them detected once, and around 13% sits in the top ten. The sample was blood. These receptors were taken from a man between 18 and 29 years old in good health.

This clonotype appeared a few times. The genes are TRBV4-3 and TRBJ2-5, with 10 bases that match TRBD2. The CDR3 has 15 amino acids. Germline V gene sequence: CDR1 LGHNA, CDR2 YSLEER. Unmatched junction bases numbered 7, after V lost 8 bases and J lost 1 base. The CDR3 DNA reads TGCGCCAGCTCCAAGACTAGCGGGTTCCAAGAGACCCAGTACTTC. It specifies CASSKTSGFQETQYF.

V and J are TRBV7-2 and TRBJ2-1, with D maybe TRBD2 (6 bases). The ends were cut back, 1 base at V and 5 bases at J, with 12 bases in the middle. The germline gives CDR1 SGHTA, CDR2 FQGNSA. The CDR3 consists of 15 residues. As DNA, the CDR3 is TGTGCCAGCAGCTTAGTCGGGGGAATGGACAATGAGCAGTTCTTC. Translating it yields CASSLVGGMDNEQFF.

The rearrangement uses TRBV4-1 and TRBJ1-2, with 8 bases aligning to TRBD1. This CDR3 is built from 14 residues. The V and J ends lost 5 bases and 8 bases, in that order; junction bases with no gene match: 10. Germline CDR1 reads MGHRA; CDR2 reads YSYEKL. The CDR3 protein is CASSSDRETAGYTF. CDR3 coding DNA: TGCGCCAGCAGCTCGGACAGGGAAACTGCGGGCTACACCTTC.

This clonotype was seen more than once but under ten times. In DNA, the CDR3 is TGCAGTGCTGCGGACAGGCGGAACACTGAAGCTTTCTTT. Its protein product is CSAADRRNTEAFF. This rearrangement joins TRBV20-1 to TRBJ1-1; 7 bases are shared with TRBD1. The CDR3 spans 13 residues. CDR1 is DFQATT and CDR2 is SNEGSKA in the germline V gene (reference sequence). Losses at the gene ends were 5 bases for V and 1 base for J; bases not matched to a gene: 4.